The 6 T cell receptor beta chains below come from one sample, sequenced in a study of identical twins. TCRdb reprocessed the 5' RACE reads via MiXCR and lists one record per CDR3 protein. The data show 250,000 or so distinct CDR3 sequences, with roughly 13% seen just once and 4% to 5% held by the top ten. These same data were also listed under a study on yellow fever vaccine responses in identical twins.

Sequencing was done on a sample of memory (CD45RO+) T cells sorted from blood. The source of these receptors is a woman aged 18-29 years in good health.

This clonotype has more than one count but fewer than ten. The J gene is TRBJ2-3, the V gene TRBV7-2; D ambiguous. Germline V lookup: CDR1 SGHTA, CDR2 FQGNSA. The ends were cut back, 2 bases at V and 1 base at J, with 7 bases in the middle. This CDR3 is built from 14 residues. The chain's CDR3 is CASSLQVRTDTQYF. CDR3 DNA: TGTGCCAGCAGCTTACAGGTCCGCACAGATACGCAGTATTTT.

The rearrangement uses TRBV20-1 and TRBJ1-2; TRBD1 matches at 7 bases. Trimming removed 8 bases from V and 6 bases from J; junction bases left unmatched: 6. CDR3 length: 11 amino acids. Germline lookup yields CDR1 DFQATT and CDR2 SNEGSKA (reference sequence). DNA of the CDR3: TGCAGTAGGAGGCAGGGGGATGGCTACACCTTC. It yields the protein CSRRQGDGYTF.

The rearrangement links TRBV6-1 to TRBJ2-7; tentative D call: TRBD1 (5 bases). The CDR3 contains 15 residues. V was trimmed by 5 bases and J by 1 base, leaving 15 bases between them. The germline CDR1 and CDR2 sequences are MNHNS and SASEGT. CDR3 sequence: CASSPQALGSYEQYF. The CDR3 DNA is TGTGCCAGCAGTCCACAGGCACTTGGGTCCTACGAGCAGTACTTC.

This chain uses TRBV7-3 with TRBJ2-2; D unresolved. V shed 5 bases and J shed 5 bases, with 21 bases lying between them. Germline V CDR1 and CDR2: SGHTA, FQGTGA. The CDR3 loop spans 17 amino acids. The CDR3: CASSPQLWVGTTGELFF. The CDR3 nucleotides are TGTGCCAGCAGCCCACAACTGTGGGTAGGCACAACCGGGGAGCTGTTTTTT.

This sequence joins TRBV6-2 or TRBV6-3 and TRBJ2-5; possible D gene TRBD2, 5 bases. The CDR3 extends over 15 amino acids. The V end lost 5 bases, the J end lost 5 bases, and 18 bases lay between the germline ends. Germline V gene sequence: CDR1 MNHEY, CDR2 SVGEGT. The chain's CDR3 is CASSGAGLKEETQYF. DNA for the CDR3: TGTGCCAGCAGTGGAGCAGGACTGAAGGAGGAGACCCAGTACTTC.

The chain is built from TRBV28 and TRBJ2-1, with D perhaps TRBD2 (6 bases). In germline, CDR1 is MDHEN, CDR2 SYDVKM. The germline V and J ends were trimmed by 9 bases and 0 bases, with 12 bases remaining between them. This CDR3 is built from 14 residues. CDR3 loop: CASHRGSSYNEQFF. As DNA, the CDR3 is TGTGCCAGTCACCGGGGGAGCTCCTACAATGAGCAGTTCTTC.